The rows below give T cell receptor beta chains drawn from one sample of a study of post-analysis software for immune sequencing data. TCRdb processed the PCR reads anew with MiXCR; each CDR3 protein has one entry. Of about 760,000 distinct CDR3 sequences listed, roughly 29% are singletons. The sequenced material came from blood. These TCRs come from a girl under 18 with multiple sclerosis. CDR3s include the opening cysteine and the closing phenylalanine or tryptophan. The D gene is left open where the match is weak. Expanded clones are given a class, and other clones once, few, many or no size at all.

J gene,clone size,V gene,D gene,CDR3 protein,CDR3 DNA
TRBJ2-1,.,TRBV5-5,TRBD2,CASSLVTAGARGGEQFF,TGTGCCAGCAGCTTGGTTACAGCGGGAGCCCGGGGGGGTGAGCAGTTCTTC
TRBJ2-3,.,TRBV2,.,CASSQQGFTDTQYF,TGTGCCAGCAGCCAACAGGGATTCACAGATACGCAGTATTTT
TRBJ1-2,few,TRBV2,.,CASSGQDLNYGYTF,TGTGCCAGCAGTGGGCAGGACCTTAACTATGGCTACACCTTC
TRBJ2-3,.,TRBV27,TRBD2,CTSTHHGASGLWATQYF,TGTACCAGCACCCATCACGGTGCTAGCGGATTATGGGCTACGCAGTATTTT
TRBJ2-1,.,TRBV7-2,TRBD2,CVSSRLAGGSYNEQFF,TGTGTCAGCAGCAGACTAGCGGGGGGCTCCTACAATGAGCAGTTCTTC
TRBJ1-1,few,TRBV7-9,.,CASSLRLRQANTEAFF,TGTGCCAGCAGCCTCCGATTGAGGCAGGCAAACACTGAAGCTTTCTTT
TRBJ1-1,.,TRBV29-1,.,CSAIQGLNIEAFF,TGCAGCGCTATTCAGGGGTTGAACATTGAAGCTTTCTTT
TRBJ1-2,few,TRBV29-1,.,CSVVKDIWTPYGYTF,TGCAGCGTCGTGAAGGACATTTGGACCCCCTATGGCTACACCTTC
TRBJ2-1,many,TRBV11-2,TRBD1,CASSPGQGAYNEQFF,TGTGCCAGCAGCCCGGGACAGGGGGCTTACAATGAGCAGTTCTTC
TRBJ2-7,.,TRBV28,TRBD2,CASRPWTSGGNEQYF,TGTGCCAGCAGACCCTGGACTAGCGGGGGAAACGAGCAGTACTTC
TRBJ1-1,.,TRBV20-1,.,CSAREGAATEAFF,TGCAGTGCTAGAGAGGGAGCTGCGACTGAAGCTTTCTTT
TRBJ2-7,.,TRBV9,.,CASSAGWSLNYEQYF,TGTGCCAGCAGCGCTGGCTGGTCGTTAAACTACGAGCAGTACTTC
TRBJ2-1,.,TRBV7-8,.,CASSSRYDSPIIEQFF,TGTGCCAGCAGCTCTCGCTATGACTCCCCAATTATTGAGCAGTTCTTC
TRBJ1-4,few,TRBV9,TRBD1,CASSGLTGGEKLFF,TGTGCCAGCAGCGGTCTGACAGGGGGTGAAAAACTGTTTTTT
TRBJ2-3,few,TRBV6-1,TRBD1,CASIIGTGGPDTQYF,TGTGCCAGCATCATAGGGACAGGGGGTCCAGATACGCAGTATTTT
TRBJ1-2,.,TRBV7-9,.,CASSPGERYGYTF,TGTGCCAGCAGCCCAGGGGAGCGGTATGGCTACACCTTC
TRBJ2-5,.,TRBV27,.,CASSFLYPAQETQYF,TGTGCCAGCAGTTTTTTGTACCCCGCCCAAGAGACCCAGTACTTC
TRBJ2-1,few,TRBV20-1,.,CSARDSLLHEQFF,TGCAGTGCTAGAGACAGCCTCCTCCATGAGCAGTTCTTC
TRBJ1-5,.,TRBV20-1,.,CSAEQVDLNQPQHF,TGCAGTGCGGAACAGGTAGACCTAAATCAGCCCCAGCATTTT
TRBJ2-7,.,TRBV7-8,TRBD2,CASSLATSGIGEQYF,TGTGCCAGCAGCTTAGCGACTAGCGGGATCGGCGAGCAGTACTTC
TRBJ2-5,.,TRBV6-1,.,CASTWGRETQYF,TGTGCCAGCACCTGGGGGCGAGAGACCCAGTACTTC
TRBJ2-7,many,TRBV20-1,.,CSAGTHSDEQYF,TGCAGTGCTGGGACCCACTCCGACGAGCAGTACTTC
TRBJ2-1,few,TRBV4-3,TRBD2,CASSQTGLAGGSLGDEQFF,TGCGCCAGCAGCCAGACGGGACTAGCGGGAGGCTCCTTGGGCGATGAGCAGTTCTTC
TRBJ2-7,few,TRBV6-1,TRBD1,CATRPTGTGLLLGEQYF,TGTGCCACAAGACCCACCGGGACAGGGCTTCTCCTCGGCGAGCAGTACTTC
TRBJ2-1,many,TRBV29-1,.,CSVEGLADSSYNEQFF,TGCAGCGTTGAAGGATTAGCGGACAGCTCCTACAATGAGCAGTTCTTC
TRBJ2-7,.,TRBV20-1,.,CSASLGAEQYF,TGCAGTGCTTCCTTAGGGGCCGAGCAGTACTTC
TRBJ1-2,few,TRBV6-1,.,CAAVLGWDGYTF,TGTGCCGCCGTCCTGGGCTGGGATGGCTACACCTTC
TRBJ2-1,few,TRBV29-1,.,CSVQYSYNEQFF,TGCAGCGTTCAATACTCCTACAATGAGCAGTTCTTC
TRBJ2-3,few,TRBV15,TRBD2,CATSRGELTSGGSDTQYF,TGTGCCACCAGCAGAGGTGAACTTACTAGCGGGGGTTCAGATACGCAGTATTTT
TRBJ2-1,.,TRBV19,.,CASSTRGDGLGEQFF,TGTGCCAGTAGTACAAGGGGGGATGGATTGGGTGAGCAGTTCTTC
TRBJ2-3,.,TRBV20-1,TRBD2,CSAREGGGTPPDTQYF,TGCAGTGCTAGAGAGGGCGGGGGGACCCCCCCAGATACGCAGTATTTT
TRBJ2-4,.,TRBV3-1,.,CASSQDLRQTVEIIQYF,TGTGCCAGCAGCCAAGATCTCCGTCAGACAGTCGAGATCATTCAGTACTTC
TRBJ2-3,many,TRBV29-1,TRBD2,CSGSGRSYTDTQYF,TGCAGCGGTAGCGGGAGGTCCTACACAGATACGCAGTATTTT
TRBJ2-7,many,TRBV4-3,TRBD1,CASSPGTGGYEQYF,TGCGCCAGCAGTCCCGGGACAGGGGGCTACGAGCAGTACTTC
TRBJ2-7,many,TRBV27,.,CASSLTPGWYEQYF,TGTGCCAGCAGTTTAACTCCAGGGTGGTACGAGCAGTACTTC
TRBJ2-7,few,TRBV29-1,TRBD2,CSVGASGQSYEQYF,TGCAGCGTTGGAGCTAGCGGACAATCCTACGAGCAGTACTTC
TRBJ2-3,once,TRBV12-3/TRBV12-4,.,CASSRSGERTDMQYF,TGTGCCAGCAGCCGCTCCGGGGAGAGAACAGATATGCAGTATTTT
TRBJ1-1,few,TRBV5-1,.,CASQLTNLGINTEAFF,TGCGCCAGCCAGCTTACGAACTTGGGGATAAACACTGAAGCTTTCTTT
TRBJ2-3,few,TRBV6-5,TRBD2,CASSPPGLAGHLTDTQYF,TGTGCCAGCAGCCCCCCAGGACTAGCGGGGCACCTCACAGATACGCAGTATTTT
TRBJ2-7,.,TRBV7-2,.,CASSLDLGQYF,TGTGCCAGCAGCTTAGATCTCGGGCAGTACTTC
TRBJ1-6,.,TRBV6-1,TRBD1,CASNRGTGVVSSYNSPLRF,TGTGCCAGCAATCGTGGGACAGGGGTTGTGAGTTCCTATAATTCACCCCTCCGCTTT
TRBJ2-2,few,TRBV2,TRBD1,CASRAGTVNTGELFF,TGTGCCAGCAGAGCCGGGACAGTGAACACCGGGGAGCTGTTTTTT
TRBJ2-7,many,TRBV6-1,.,CASSRQPYEQYF,TGTGCCAGCAGTCGGCAACCTTACGAGCAGTACTTC
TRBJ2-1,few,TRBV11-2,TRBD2,CASSLTPLAGGPHEQFF,TGTGCCAGCAGCTTAACCCCACTAGCGGGAGGGCCGCATGAGCAGTTCTTC
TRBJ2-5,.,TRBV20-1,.,CSARYGNSQETQYF,TGCAGTGCTAGATACGGAAATAGTCAAGAGACCCAGTACTTC
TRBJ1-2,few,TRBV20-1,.,CSARDRSNYGYTF,TGCAGTGCTAGGGACCGATCTAACTATGGCTACACCTTC
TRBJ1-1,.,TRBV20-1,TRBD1,CSARPNRGLGTEAFF,TGCAGTGCTAGACCTAACAGGGGGCTGGGTACTGAAGCTTTCTTT
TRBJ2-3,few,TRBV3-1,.,CASSQHRVADTQYF,TGTGCCAGCAGCCAACACAGGGTGGCAGATACGCAGTATTTT
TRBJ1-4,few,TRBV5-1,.,CASSLLQGTNEKLFF,TGCGCCAGCAGCTTGCTACAGGGCACTAATGAAAAACTGTTTTTT
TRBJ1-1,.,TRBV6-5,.,CASSSFSGQLNTEAFF,TGTGCCAGCAGTTCGTTCTCCGGACAGCTGAACACTGAAGCTTTCTTT
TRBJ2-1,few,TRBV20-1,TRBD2,CSARPSGANEQFF,TGCAGTGCTAGACCTAGCGGGGCCAATGAGCAGTTCTTC
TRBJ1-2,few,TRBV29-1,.,CSSGTYYGYTF,TGCAGCTCCGGGACTTACTATGGCTACACCTTC
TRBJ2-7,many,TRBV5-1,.,CASSQGGGVYEQYF,TGCGCCAGCAGCCAGGGAGGGGGAGTCTACGAGCAGTACTTC
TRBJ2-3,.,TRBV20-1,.,CSASPGAEDTQYF,TGCAGTGCCTCTCCCGGGGCCGAAGATACGCAGTATTTT
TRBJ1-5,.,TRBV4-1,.,CAGSQMGNQPQHF,TGCGCCGGCAGCCAAATGGGCAATCAGCCCCAGCATTTT
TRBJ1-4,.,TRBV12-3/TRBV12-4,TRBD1,CASSPGQGPNEKLFF,TGTGCCAGCAGTCCCGGACAGGGCCCTAATGAAAAACTGTTTTTT
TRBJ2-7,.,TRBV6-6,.,CASSYLGSTRYEQYF,TGTGCCAGCAGTTACCTGGGCTCTACTCGTTACGAGCAGTACTTC
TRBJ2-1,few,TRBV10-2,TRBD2,CASSETSGGAYEQFF,TGCGCCAGCAGTGAGACTAGCGGGGGGGCCTATGAGCAGTTCTTC
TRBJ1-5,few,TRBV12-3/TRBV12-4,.,CASSLGGEKPQHF,TGTGCCAGCAGTTTGGGAGGCGAAAAGCCCCAGCATTTT